These T cell receptor beta chains were read from a single sample in a study of T cells expressing NK-cell markers. TCRdb reprocessed the 5' RACE reads, keeping one entry per CDR3 protein, no DNA. The sample shows about half a million distinct CDR3 sequences, and 1.4% sits with its ten largest clones. The sequenced sample was blood T cells: a sorted CD56 or NKG2C T cell subset, CD4+ or CD8+ T cells, or bulk PBMC T cells (not recorded which). The receptors derive from a woman aged 50 to 65 in good health. The CDR3 runs from the conserved cysteine through the conserved F or W.

TRBJ2-1 TRBV9 CASSERDRGLMGVNEQFF
TRBJ2-1 TRBV9 CASSFRGGEQFF
TRBJ1-1 TRBV20-1 CSAPPITGTLNTEAFF
TRBJ2-1 TRBV24-1 CATSGMGTVYNEQFF
TRBJ2-7 TRBV5-1 CASRATGTTAYEQYF
TRBJ2-1 TRBV15 CATSRDWRVANEQFF
TRBJ2-1 TRBV24-1 CATSDSREFRYNEQFF
TRBJ2-5 TRBV20-1 CSVRGPGEETQYF
TRBJ2-3 TRBV15 CATSRTGTSASTDTQYF
TRBJ2-6 TRBV14 CASSLRGLSGANVLTF
TRBJ2-1 TRBV7-9 CASSPYRVYSYNEQFF
TRBJ2-2 TRBV10-3 CAISGTSGSSNTGELFF
TRBJ2-1 TRBV2 CASFGYNEQFF
TRBJ2-3 TRBV4-1 CASRGPSGSWPTQYF
TRBJ2-3 TRBV11-2 CASSLDGLRITSTDTQYF
TRBJ2-5 TRBV11-2 CASSPGTGGDPNQETQYF